Presented here are 9 T cell receptor beta chains from one specimen sequenced in a study of blood T cell repertoires in COVID-19. Method: immunoSEQ multiplex PCR; TCRdb's copy keeps in-frame clones and lacks some. The sample includes roughly 200,000 clones, 84% seen only once; the top ten take approximately 5.1%. Sequenced material: peripheral blood. These receptors originate from an older woman with active or convalescent COVID-19.

The J gene is TRBJ2-1, the V gene TRBV5-1; a weak D match, TRBD1 (6 bases). V was trimmed by 1 base and J by 0 bases, leaving 11 bases between them. This CDR3 is built from 16 residues. Germline CDR1 SGHRS, CDR2 YFSETQ. The CDR3 loop is CASSLTPQGSYNEQFF. CDR3 coding DNA: TGCGCCAGCAGCTTGACCCCACAGGGCTCCTACAATGAGCAGTTCTTC.

This clone was counted once. The V and J genes are TRBV5-1 and TRBJ2-5, with a weak D call TRBD2 (7 bases). The CDR3 extends over 14 amino acids. CDR1 is SGHRS and CDR2 is YFSETQ in the germline V gene. With 5 bases removed from V and 4 bases from J, the gap between germline ends came to 15 bases. CDR3 protein: CASSSRGGVETQYF. CDR3 DNA sequence: TGCGCCAGCAGTTCAAGAGGGGGGGTAGAGACCCAGTACTTC.

This chain links TRBV6-5 with TRBJ1-1; the D gene is possibly TRBD1 (5 bases). The CDR3 loop spans 15 amino acids. Per germline, CDR1 MNHEY and CDR2 SVGAGI. Trimming removed 6 bases at V and 4 bases at J, with 18 bases between. CDR3 sequence: CASSPTSRVSTEAFF. In DNA, the CDR3 is TGTGCCAGCAGCCCCACTTCCAGGGTGAGCACTGAAGCTTTCTTT.

This clone has at least ten counts. V and J are TRBV4-2 and TRBJ2-7, with 11 bases aligning to TRBD2. The V and J ends lost 1 base and 3 bases, in that order; junction bases with no gene match: 5. Germline lookup yields CDR1 LGHNA and CDR2 YNFKEQ. This CDR3 contains 16 residues. The chain's CDR3 is CASSQVDLAGGYEQYF. The DNA for the CDR3 is TGTGCCAGCAGCCAAGTAGATCTAGCGGGAGGCTACGAGCAGTACTTC.

V is TRBV28 and J is TRBJ2-7; 9 nucleotides agree with TRBD2. Germline V gives CDR1 MDHEN, CDR2 SYDVKM. The junction had 4 bases not matched to a gene; V was cut back by 4 bases and J by 3 bases. CDR3 length: 14 amino acids. The CDR3 is CASSYGLAIYEQYF. DNA for the CDR3: TGTGCCAGCAGTTATGGACTAGCGATCTACGAGCAGTACTTC.

This chain joins TRBV24-1 and TRBJ2-2; TRBD1 aligns across 8 bases. The junction had 6 bases not matched to a gene; V was cut back by 2 bases and J by 2 bases. The CDR3 sequence is 17 residues long. Germline assignment: CDR1 KGHDR and CDR2 SFDVKD. Here the CDR3 DNA reads TGTGCCACCAGTGATTCAGGGGGCGTGGATAACACCGGGGAGCTGTTTTTT. It translates to CATSDSGGVDNTGELFF.

This sequence joins TRBV11-3 and TRBJ2-1, with 8 bases matching TRBD1. The CDR3 runs to 17 residues. Germline CDR1 and CDR2: SGHNT and YENEEA. V lost 2 bases, J lost 6 bases, and 12 bases stayed unmatched. DNA of the CDR3: TGTGCCAGCAGCTTATCCCTCGGAACAGGGGGGAGCAATGAGCAGTTCTTC. Amino acids: CASSLSLGTGGSNEQFF.

This chain connects TRBV7-6 to TRBJ2-3, with TRBD2 matching over 9 bases. V was pared by 1 base and J by 2 bases, with 4 bases of the junction left unmatched. This CDR3 comprises 16 residues. The germline CDR1 and CDR2 sequences are SGHVS and FNYEAQ. DNA of the CDR3: TGTGCCAGCAGCTTAGGCGGACTAGCGCACACAGATACGCAGTATTTT. It codes for CASSLGGLAHTDTQYF. The full variable domain, with the rest looked up from reference TRBV7-6 and TRBJ2-3, is GAGVSQSPRYKVTKRGQDVALRCDPISGHVSLYWYRQALGQGPEFLTYFNYEAQQDKSGLPNDRFSAERPEGSISTLTIQRTEQRDSAMYRCASSLGGLAHTDTQYFGPGTRLTVL.

This chain uses TRBV5-1 with TRBJ2-3; TRBD2 agrees at 7 bases. CDR1 and CDR2 from the germline V gene are SGHRS and YFSETQ. This CDR3 is built from 14 residues. V lost 4 bases, J lost 5 bases, and 7 bases stayed unmatched. CDR3 sequence (DNA): TGCGCCAGCAGCCGGGAGGTAGCTGGAGATACGCAGTATTTT. Its protein is CASSREVAGDTQYF.